A single sample is the source of the 21 T cell receptor beta chains below, sequenced in a study of cytomegalovirus exposure and HLA in healthy donors. The PCR had 60 Vbeta and 13 Jbeta primers. Sequenced by immunoSEQ multiplex PCR; TCRdb stores in-frame clones only, minus some. There are about 190,000 clones in the sample; 84% occur only once, and approximately 2.4% lies in the top ten. The sequenced material came from PBMCs. The receptors shown here come from a woman in her forties or fifties in good health and CMV-seropositive.

This clone was seen a few times. This rearrangement joins TRBV5-1 to TRBJ2-3, with D possibly matching TRBD2 (7 bases). Trimming shortened V by 5 bases and J by 6 bases, and 16 bases separated the two germline ends. Germline V gene data show CDR1 as SGHRS and CDR2 as YFSETQ. CDR3 length equals 14 residues. The CDR3 DNA sequence: TGCGCCAGCAGGAATGGGGGGGCCGACGATACGCAGTATTTT. Residues: CASRNGGADDTQYF.

This chain joins TRBV6-5 and TRBJ2-5, with 8 positions matching TRBD2. The V gene's germline CDR1 is MNHEY and CDR2 SVGAGI. CDR3 size: 14 residues. The V gene end was trimmed by 6 bases and the J gene end by 2 bases; junction bases not matched to a gene: 5. This CDR3 reads CASRGLARQETQYF. The CDR3 DNA is TGTGCCAGCAGAGGACTAGCCCGACAAGAGACCCAGTACTTC.

This chain connects TRBV6-1 to TRBJ2-7, with 7 bases that match TRBD1. With 7 bases clipped from V and 4 bases from J, the junction kept 7 bases outside the gene matches. Germline V gives CDR1 MNHNS, CDR2 SASEGT. This CDR3 comprises 13 residues. In nucleotides, the CDR3 is TGTGCCAGCACACTCGGGACAGTTTACGAGCAGTACTTC. It is translated as CASTLGTVYEQYF.

CDR3 in DNA: TGTGCTAGTGACGGCGGGGGGGCCTCGAGCTCCTACAATGAGCAGTTCTTC. Protein product: CASDGGGASSSYNEQFF. The chain has TRBV12-5 and TRBJ2-1; the match to TRBD2 covers 9 bases. This CDR3 region has 17 residues. The germline V gene has CDR1 LGHNT and CDR2 FRNRAP. The junction had 10 bases not matched to a gene; V was cut back by 7 bases and J by 0 bases.

The chain has TRBV12-5 and TRBJ2-7; 9 bases align to TRBD1. Germline V gives CDR1 LGHNT, CDR2 FRNRAP. Trimming at V came to 7 bases and at J to 3 bases, leaving 13 bases not matched to a gene. The CDR3 runs to 16 residues. CDR3 amino acids: CASASTGQGYFYEQYF. DNA for the CDR3: TGTGCTAGTGCCTCAACGGGACAGGGTTATTTCTACGAGCAGTACTTC.

The J gene is TRBJ2-2, the V gene TRBV7-6; 7 positions match TRBD2. The CDR3 totals 14 residues. The J segment lost 6 bases and the V segment lost 0 bases, leaving 1 base of the junction unmatched. CDR1 and CDR2 (germline): SGHVS, FNYEAQ. Here the CDR3 DNA reads TGTGCCAGCAGCTTAGCTGGGGGGGCCGGGGAGCTGTTTTTT. Encoded protein: CASSLAGGAGELFF.

This chain links TRBV7-2 with TRBJ1-1; 9 bases are shared with TRBD1. Germline CDR1 reads SGHTA; CDR2 reads FQGNSA. The V gene end was trimmed by 1 base and the J gene end by 4 bases; junction bases not matched to a gene: 4. CDR3 size: 15 residues. CDR3 nucleotides: TGTGCCAGCAGCTTAGAACAGGGGGCCCGCACTGAAGCTTTCTTT. Translation: CASSLEQGARTEAFF. Complete variable domain (other parts from reference TRBV7-2 and TRBJ1-1): GAGVSQSPSNKVTEKGKDVELRCDPISGHTALYWYRQSLGQGLEFLIYFQGNSAPDKSGLPSDRFSAERTGGSVSTLTIQRTQQEDSAVYLCASSLEQGARTEAFFGQGTRLTVV.

The chain employs TRBV28 and TRBJ1-3, with D unresolved. The CDR3 has 16 amino acids. Per the germline V gene, CDR1 is MDHEN and CDR2 is SYDVKM. Trimming took 4 bases from V and 0 from J, leaving 13 bases between them. The CDR3: CASSSLQLSSGNTIYF. CDR3 DNA: TGTGCCAGCAGTTCCCTCCAGTTAAGCTCTGGAAACACCATATATTTT.

This sequence joins TRBV6-5 and TRBJ1-5, with unresolved D. CDR1 is MNHEY, CDR2 SVGAGI, per germline. Trimming removed 5 bases at V and 0 bases at J, with 8 bases between. The CDR3 spans 14 residues. The CDR3 nucleotides are TGTGCCAGCAGTGAAGAGAATAGCAATCAGCCCCAGCATTTT. It yields the protein CASSEENSNQPQHF.

The chain links TRBV28 to TRBJ1-1; D is unresolved. The CDR3 is made up of 12 amino acids. V was pared by 6 bases and J by 1 base, with 6 bases between. Per germline, CDR1 MDHEN and CDR2 SYDVKM. CDR3 protein: CASRYRNTEAFF. CDR3 bases: TGTGCCAGCAGGTACAGGAACACTGAAGCTTTCTTT. The complete variable domain, with remaining parts taken from reference TRBV28 and TRBJ1-1, reads DVKVTQSSRYLVKRTGEKVFLECVQDMDHENMFWYRQDPGLGLRLIYFSYDVKMKEKGDIPEGYSVSREKKERFSLILESASTNQTSMYLCASRYRNTEAFFGQGTRLTVV.

This clone was counted a single time. V is TRBV6-6 and J is TRBJ2-3, with TRBD2 matching 9 bases. The J segment lost 4 bases and the V segment lost 8 bases, leaving 10 bases of the junction unmatched. Germline-derived CDR1 and CDR2 are MNHNY and SVGAGI (reference sequence). The CDR3 is made up of 15 amino acids. The CDR3 protein is CASSSRGLASDTQYF. The DNA for the CDR3 is TGTGCCAGCTCTTCTCGGGGACTAGCTTCAGATACGCAGTATTTT.

DNA for the CDR3: TGTGCCAGCACGGGGGGCGCTCAGCCCCAGCATTTT. It translates to CASTGGAQPQHF. The V call is TRBV28, the J call TRBJ1-5; the D gene is possibly TRBD1 (6 bases). The CDR3 has 12 residues. From germline, CDR1 is MDHEN and CDR2 SYDVKM. The ends were cut back, 7 bases at V and 6 bases at J, with 10 bases in the middle. The variable domain in full, with the rest retrieved from reference TRBV28 and TRBJ1-5, is DVKVTQSSRYLVKRTGEKVFLECVQDMDHENMFWYRQDPGLGLRLIYFSYDVKMKEKGDIPEGYSVSREKKERFSLILESASTNQTSMYLCASTGGAQPQHFGDGTRLSIL.

The V call is TRBV6-5, the J call TRBJ1-4; no clear D gene. Germline loops: CDR1 MNHEY, CDR2 SVGAGI. The CDR3 contains 14 residues. V lost 0 bases, J lost 8 bases, and 10 bases lay in between. In DNA form, the CDR3 reads TGTGCCAGCAGTTACTCGGAGGGCCGGGAAAAACTGTTTTTT. Protein: CASSYSEGREKLFF.

The chain joins TRBV7-2 to TRBJ2-2, with D perhaps matching TRBD1 (5 bases). Trimming removed 1 base at V and 0 bases at J, with 15 bases between. The CDR3 extends over 18 amino acids. Germline CDR1 is SGHTA and CDR2 is FQGNSA. For the CDR3, the DNA is TGTGCCAGCAGCTTAGATAGTTCGTGGACAACGAACACCGGGGAGCTGTTTTTT. It is translated as CASSLDSSWTTNTGELFF. Drawing the rest from reference TRBV7-2 and TRBJ2-2, the complete variable domain is GAGVSQSPSNKVTEKGKDVELRCDPISGHTALYWYRQSLGQGLEFLIYFQGNSAPDKSGLPSDRFSAERTGGSVSTLTIQRTQQEDSAVYLCASSLDSSWTTNTGELFFGEGSRLTVL.

The rearrangement joins TRBV5-1 to TRBJ2-1; 10 bases agree with TRBD1. V lost 5 bases, J lost 15 bases, and 11 bases stayed unmatched. CDR3 size: 13 residues. Germline lookup yields CDR1 SGHRS and CDR2 YFSETQ. For the CDR3, the DNA is TGCGCCAGCAGTCCCGGACAGGGGGATAAGGGGTTCTTC. This codes for CASSPGQGDKGFF. Using reference TRBV5-1 and TRBJ2-1 for the parts outside the CDR3, the full variable domain is KAGVTQTPRYLIKTRGQQVTLSCSPISGHRSVSWYQQTPGQGLQFLFEYFSETQRNKGNFPGRFSGRQFSNSRSEMNVSTLELGDSALYLCASSPGQGDKGFFGPGTRLTVL.

The rearrangement links TRBV28 to TRBJ1-6, with D unclear. The CDR3 contains 15 residues. With 5 bases removed from V and 0 bases from J, the gap between germline ends came to 8 bases. The germline V gene encodes CDR1 MDHEN and CDR2 SYDVKM. CDR3 region: CASSISRSYNSPLHF. The CDR3 region has the DNA TGTGCCAGCAGTATCTCCCGCTCCTATAATTCACCCCTCCACTTT.

This clone was recorded only once. The chain joins TRBV11-1 to TRBJ2-1; perhaps TRBD2 as D (7 bases). Germline CDR1 and CDR2: SGHAT and FQDESV (reference sequence). The CDR3 spans 16 residues. Trimming removed 5 bases at V and 5 bases at J, with 19 bases between. The CDR3, as DNA: TGTGCCAGCAGCCCTCGGCGGGGGCCGGGGGACAATGAGCAGTTCTTC. Translating it yields CASSPRRGPGDNEQFF.

This clone appeared a single time. The genes are TRBV11-3 and TRBJ2-3, with 7 bases fitting TRBD1. Germline lookup yields CDR1 SGHNT and CDR2 YENEEA. This CDR3 spans 15 amino acids. V trimming: 1 base; J trimming: 3 bases; junction bases outside the gene matches: 4. Written as DNA, the CDR3 is TGTGCCAGCAGCTTAGGAGGGGGCAGGACAGATACGCAGTATTTT. Amino acids: CASSLGGGRTDTQYF.

The chain employs TRBV12-5 and TRBJ1-1; no clear D gene. CDR3 length: 12 amino acids. Germline-derived CDR1 and CDR2 are LGHNT and FRNRAP. V gave up 7 bases and J gave up 5 bases, with 11 bases separating them. The CDR3, as DNA: TGTGCTAGTGCCCAACTTGAGACTGAAGCTTTCTTT. This translates into CASAQLETEAFF.

The chain combines TRBV28 with TRBJ1-2; D remains ambiguous. V lost 6 bases, J lost 2 bases, and 10 bases lay in between. Germline V gene sequence: CDR1 MDHEN, CDR2 SYDVKM. The length of the CDR3 is 13 residues. This chain's CDR3 is CASRSPRNYGYTF. CDR3 DNA: TGTGCCAGCAGGAGCCCAAGAAACTATGGCTACACCTTC.

This chain connects TRBV7-9 to TRBJ2-1; 8 nucleotides line up with TRBD2. J gave up 6 bases and V 3 bases, and 7 bases lay outside the gene matches. The germline V gene has CDR1 SEHNR and CDR2 FQNEAQ (reference sequence). The CDR3 covers 15 residues. The CDR3 nucleotides read TGTGCCAGCAGCTTGGGTTGGCGGGGGGCCAATGAGCAGTTCTTC. Its translation: CASSLGWRGANEQFF.